This T cell receptor (beta chain) was sequenced for a study of shared clonotypes between healthy human individuals. Trimming stripped 1 base from V and 5 bases from J, with 15 bases between. Germline CDR1 SGHTA, CDR2 FQGNSA. The CDR3 runs 16 residues. Using immunoSEQ multiplex PCR, the repertoire was profiled, and TCRdb retains in-frame clones only, with some absent. Among millions of clones, around 96% were seen once, and the ten largest hold 0.9% to 1.4%. Only CD45RO-negative cells positively selected for CCR7 counted as naive CD8 cells, so terminally differentiated effector memory CD45RA+ cells were excluded.

V is TRBV7-2 and J is TRBJ2-1; D might be TRBD2 (5 bases). The sequence was obtained from a man aged 18 to 30 in good health. Source material: naive CD8+ T cells sorted from blood. The CDR3 DNA reads TGTGCCAGCAGCTTAGTAGGCACGAGGGTCGACAATGAGCAGTTCTTC. The encoded protein is CASSLVGTRVDNEQFF. Supplemented by reference TRBV7-2 and TRBJ2-1, the full variable domain reads GAGVSQSPSNKVTEKGKDVELRCDPISGHTALYWYRQSLGQGLEFLIYFQGNSAPDKSGLPSDRFSAERTGGSVSTLTIQRTQQEDSAVYLCASSLVGTRVDNEQFFGPGTRLTVL.